This T cell receptor (beta chain) was sequenced for a study of T cells in Graves' hyperthyroidism and ophthalmopathy. General study results and limits: A model of 13 V-J pairs discriminated ophthalmopathy from stable hyperthyroidism. Within blood appeared most thyroid clonotypes that had expanded above 0.001.

Authors of the study amplified TCR beta CDR3 regions from RNA transcripts. HTBI primers were used for first-round RT-PCR of the TCR CDR3. A single record per CDR3 protein comes from TCRdb applying MiXCR to the multiplex PCR reads. The sample consists of about 640,000 distinct CDR3 sequences, less than 25% of them appearing once. Clinical symptoms, serum thyroxine and TRAb, thyroid ultrasound and orbital computed tomography were used for the diagnoses. It was 10 ml of fresh peripheral blood that supplied the PBMCs. With respect to this clonotype: Its specificity is not known.

The CDR3 runs to 17 residues. V was cut by 6 bases and J by 0 bases, with 18 bases left in between. The source is a man in his thirties or forties with Graves' ophthalmopathy. Source material: blood. This rearrangement joins TRBV12-3 or TRBV12-4 to TRBJ1-3, with D unclear. CDR3 protein: CASSPGRKFNSGNTIYF. The CDR3 DNA is TGTGCCAGCAGCCCGGGGAGGAAATTTAACTCTGGAAACACCATATATTTT.